Presented here are 24 T cell receptor beta chains from one specimen sequenced in a study of blood T cell repertoires in COVID-19. Using immunoSEQ multiplex PCR, the repertoire was profiled, and TCRdb retains in-frame clones only, with some absent. The table has approximately 72,000 clones, under 90% seen once. The sample comprised peripheral blood. The source is a man aged 55 to 69 with acute or convalescent COVID-19.

The chain joins TRBV4-1 to TRBJ1-2; D is unresolved. V lost 0 bases and J 14 bases, leaving 16 bases between the germline ends. The CDR3 has 13 amino acids. Germline CDR1 and CDR2: MGHRA and YSYEKL. The CDR3 DNA is TGCGCCAGCAGCCAAGATACCCGGCTACTAGGGACCTTC. It yields the protein CASSQDTRLLGTF.

The genes are TRBV6-5 and TRBJ2-3; D not resolved. With 4 bases removed from V and 10 bases from J, the gap between germline ends came to 15 bases. CDR3 length: 13 amino acids. Germline assignment: CDR1 MNHEY and CDR2 SVGAGI. The CDR3 here is CASSSPSERSQYF. The DNA of the CDR3 is TGTGCCAGCAGTTCCCCTTCTGAGAGGTCGCAGTATTTT.

A single count supports this clone. The J gene is TRBJ1-2, the V gene TRBV30, with D maybe TRBD1 (5 bases). Germline V gene data show CDR1 as GTSNPN and CDR2 as SVGIG (reference sequence). The germline V and J ends were trimmed by 3 bases and 2 bases, with 7 bases remaining between them. CDR3 size: 12 residues. CDR3 region: CAWSQGNYGYTF. The CDR3 nucleotides are TGTGCCTGGAGCCAGGGAAACTATGGCTACACCTTC.

The V and J genes are TRBV7-8 and TRBJ1-1; D perhaps matches TRBD1 (5 bases). Trimming left V 2 bases short and J 4 bases short, with 20 bases between. Germline-derived CDR1 and CDR2 are SGHVS and FQNEAQ. The CDR3 consists of 17 residues. This chain's CDR3 is CASSLFQGTGFGTEAFF. The CDR3, as DNA: TGTGCCAGCAGCTTATTTCAGGGAACGGGCTTTGGCACTGAAGCTTTCTTT.

This CDR3 reads CAWISLNTEAFF. The CDR3 DNA reads TGTGCCTGGATCTCCCTGAACACTGAAGCTTTCTTT. The chain employs TRBV30 and TRBJ1-1; D is unclear. V gave up 4 bases and J gave up 0 bases, with 6 bases separating them. Germline CDR1 and CDR2: GTSNPN and SVGIG (reference sequence). The CDR3 is 12 amino acids. Drawing the rest from reference TRBV30 and TRBJ1-1, the complete variable domain is SQTIHQWPATLVQPVGSPLSLECTVEGTSNPNLYWYRQAAGRGLQLLFYSVGIGQISSEVPQNLSASRPQDRQFILSSKKLLLSDSGFYLCAWISLNTEAFFGQGTRLTVV.

This clone was counted between two and nine times. The rearrangement uses TRBV3-1 (or the pseudogene TRBV3-2) and TRBJ2-1; TRBD2 matches 12 bases. Trimming removed 5 bases from V and 7 bases from J; junction bases left unmatched: 3. Germline CDR1 is LGHDT and CDR2 is YNNKEL (reference sequence). The CDR3 is 14 residues long. The CDR3 nucleotides are TGTGCCAGCAGCAGCCTAGCGGGGGGGAATGAGCAGTTCTTC. As protein: CASSSLAGGNEQFF.

This chain connects TRBV19 to TRBJ2-7; 7 nucleotides match TRBD1. This CDR3 is built from 14 residues. CDR1 LNHDA and CDR2 SQIVND come from the germline V gene (reference sequence). Unmatched junction bases numbered 10, after V lost 5 bases and J lost 6 bases. CDR3 nucleotide sequence: TGTGCCAGTAGTTGGGCAGGGGGTATGCGCGAGCAGTACTTC. It yields the protein CASSWAGGMREQYF. The whole variable domain, filled in from reference TRBV19 and TRBJ2-7, reads DGGITQSPKYLFRKEGQNVTLSCEQNLNHDAMYWYRQDPGQGLRLIYYSQIVNDFQKGDIAEGYSVSREKKESFPLTVTSAQKNPTAFYLCASSWAGGMREQYFGPGTRLTVT.

This chain connects TRBV5-4 to TRBJ2-5, with unresolved D. Germline V gene data show CDR1 as SGHNT and CDR2 as YYREEE (reference sequence). This CDR3 spans 13 amino acids. The V end was cut by 0 bases, the J end by 2 bases, with 5 bases between. The CDR3 here is CASSLAVQETQYF. The CDR3 nucleotides read TGTGCCAGCAGCTTGGCTGTACAAGAGACCCAGTACTTC.

The chain uses TRBV12-5 and TRBJ1-2, with 10 bases identical to TRBD1. The ends lost 5 bases at V and 5 bases at J; junction bases unmatched: 5. Germline-derived CDR1 and CDR2 are LGHNT and FRNRAP. CDR3 length: 14 residues. The CDR3 here is CASGQGQGSYGYTF. The CDR3 bases are TGTGCTAGTGGTCAGGGACAGGGGTCTTATGGCTACACCTTC.

CDR3 bases: TGTGCCAGCACTCCGACAGATAAGGGGGGCTACACCTTC. It codes for CASTPTDKGGYTF. V gene TRBV21-1 combines with J gene TRBJ1-2; the DNA was not compared with TRBD1, the D call given in the table. TRBV21-1 is reported as a pseudogene. The CDR3 runs 13 residues.

The CDR3 bases are TGTGCCAGTGCAGACATCTATAATTCACCCCTCCACTTT. This encodes CASADIYNSPLHF. The J gene is TRBJ1-6, the V gene TRBV19; D gene unclear. Trimming removed 8 bases from V and 3 bases from J, with 8 bases in between. In germline, CDR1 is LNHDA, CDR2 SQIVND (reference sequence). The CDR3 has 13 residues.

The J gene is TRBJ2-3, the V gene TRBV6-5; D unresolved. V was trimmed by 7 bases and J by 0 bases, leaving 14 bases between them. CDR1 and CDR2 from the germline V gene are MNHEY and SVGAGI. The CDR3 covers 15 residues. CDR3 in DNA: TGTGCCAGCATGAGACAAACAATTAGCACAGATACGCAGTATTTT. It yields the protein CASMRQTISTDTQYF.

J is TRBJ2-2 and V is TRBV7-2; 10 positions agree with TRBD1. Looked up from germline, CDR1 is SGHTA and CDR2 is FQGNSA. Unmatched junction bases numbered 4, after V lost 3 bases and J lost 6 bases. There are 15 residues in the CDR3. CDR3 region: CASSFKTGGAGELFF. Written as DNA, the CDR3 is TGTGCCAGCAGCTTCAAGACAGGGGGCGCCGGGGAGCTGTTTTTT.

This clone is a singleton in its sample. V gene TRBV4-1 combines with J gene TRBJ2-3; 8 bases are shared with TRBD1. J lost 1 base, V lost 5 bases, and 5 bases had no gene match. Germline V gene sequence: CDR1 MGHRA, CDR2 YSYEKL. CDR3 length equals 15 residues. The CDR3 coding sequence is TGCGCCAGCAGCTATCCGGGACAGGGCACAGATACGCAGTATTTT. Residues: CASSYPGQGTDTQYF.

The chain has TRBV6-6 and TRBJ2-3; TRBD1 matches 11 bases. The V gene's germline CDR1 is MNHNY and CDR2 SVGAGI (reference sequence). The CDR3 runs to 15 residues. The junction had 2 bases not matched to a gene; V was cut back by 2 bases and J by 4 bases. The CDR3 nucleotides read TGTGCCAGCAGTTACGGACAGGGGGCCTCAGATACGCAGTATTTT. Its translation is CASSYGQGASDTQYF.

The chain has TRBV20-1 and TRBJ2-3; the D gene is possibly TRBD1 (6 bases). V lost 3 bases and J 1 base, leaving 8 bases between the germline ends. The CDR3 is 13 residues long. The V gene's germline CDR1 is DFQATT and CDR2 SNEGSKA (reference sequence). The CDR3 region has the DNA TGCAGTGCTAGTTACAGGGGCACAGATACGCAGTATTTT. Protein sequence: CSASYRGTDTQYF.

This chain links TRBV29-1 with TRBJ1-1; 10 bases agree with TRBD1. V lost 7 bases to trimming and J lost 10 bases; unmatched junction nucleotides: 9. The CDR3 spans 12 residues. From germline, CDR1 is SQVTM and CDR2 ANQGSEA. The CDR3 spells CSAEDRGAGAFF. Here the CDR3 DNA reads TGCAGCGCCGAGGACAGGGGGGCGGGAGCTTTCTTT. The full variable domain, its missing parts supplied by reference TRBV29-1 and TRBJ1-1, is SAVISQKPSRDICQRGTSLTIQCQVDSQVTMMFWYRQQPGQSLTLIATANQGSEATYESGFVIDKFPISRPNLTFSTLTVSNMSPEDSSIYLCSAEDRGAGAFFGQGTRLTVV.

V gene TRBV7-2 combines with J gene TRBJ1-5; TRBD1 is a possible D gene (6 bases). CDR3 length equals 15 residues. Germline V gives CDR1 SGHTA, CDR2 FQGNSA. V lost 2 bases and J 3 bases, leaving 11 bases between the germline ends. CDR3 DNA: TGTGCCAGCAGCTTACTCAGGGGTGACAATCAGCCCCAGCATTTT. Translated: CASSLLRGDNQPQHF.

This clone was counted once. The chain is built from TRBV4-1 and TRBJ1-4; D gene ambiguous. Germline assignment: CDR1 MGHRA and CDR2 YSYEKL. Between the trimmed V and J ends, which lost 6 bases and 1 base, there was a span of 12 bases. The CDR3 sequence is 15 residues long. CDR3 region: CASRAGVGTNEKLFF. CDR3 DNA: TGCGCCAGCAGGGCCGGGGTCGGAACTAATGAAAAACTGTTTTTT.

The CDR3 reads CASSQGPNYGYTF. Here the CDR3 DNA reads TGTGCCAGCAGCCAGGGGCCCAACTATGGCTACACCTTC. The chain recombines TRBV12-3 or TRBV12-4 with TRBJ1-2; TRBD1 might be the D (6 bases). The ends were cut back, 6 bases at V and 2 bases at J, with 10 bases in the middle. CDR3 size: 13 residues.

The rearrangement links TRBV2 to TRBJ1-5; 10 nucleotides match TRBD1. CDR1 is SNHLY and CDR2 is FYNNEI in the germline V gene. This CDR3 contains 14 residues. After removal of 8 bases from V and 3 bases from J, the junction contained 4 bases not matched to a gene. DNA of the CDR3: TGTGCCAGCGGTGGGACAGGGGTCAATCAGCCCCAGCATTTT. The encoded protein is CASGGTGVNQPQHF.

The rearrangement uses TRBV15 and TRBJ2-5, with 9 positions matching TRBD1. J lost 6 bases, V lost 2 bases, and 7 bases had no gene match. CDR3 length equals 15 residues. The germline gives CDR1 LNHNV, CDR2 YYDKDF (reference sequence). The CDR3 loop is CATSRPGTGSQTQYF. The CDR3, as DNA: TGTGCCACCAGCAGACCCGGGACAGGGAGTCAGACCCAGTACTTC.

The chain carries TRBV3-1 (or the pseudogene TRBV3-2) and TRBJ1-1; 8 bases map to TRBD1. This CDR3 has 15 residues. After removal of 7 bases from V and 2 bases from J, the junction contained 9 bases not matched to a gene. CDR1 LGHDT and CDR2 YNNKEL come from the germline V gene (reference sequence). CDR3 in amino acids: CASNLAGQGNTEAFF. In DNA, the CDR3 is TGTGCCAGCAACCTAGCCGGACAGGGAAACACTGAAGCTTTCTTT.

The chain is built from TRBV19 and TRBJ1-5; tentative D call: TRBD1 (6 bases). Germline CDR1 LNHDA, CDR2 SQIVND (reference sequence). V was pared by 5 bases and J by 0 bases, with 20 bases between. CDR3 size: 18 residues. The CDR3 spells CASSVSTGQWNSNQPQHF. The CDR3 DNA reads TGTGCCAGTAGTGTATCGACAGGACAGTGGAATAGCAATCAGCCCCAGCATTTT.